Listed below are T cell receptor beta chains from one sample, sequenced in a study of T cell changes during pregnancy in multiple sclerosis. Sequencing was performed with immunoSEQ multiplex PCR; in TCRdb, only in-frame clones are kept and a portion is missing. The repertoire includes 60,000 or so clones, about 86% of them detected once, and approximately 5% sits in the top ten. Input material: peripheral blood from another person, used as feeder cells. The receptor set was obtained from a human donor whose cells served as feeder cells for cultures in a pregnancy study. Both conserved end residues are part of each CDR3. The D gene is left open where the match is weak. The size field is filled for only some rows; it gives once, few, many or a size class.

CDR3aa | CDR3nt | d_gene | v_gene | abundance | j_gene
CASSRRDLTSRTGELFF | TGTGCCAGCAGTCGGCGAGATCTAACCTCACGGACCGGGGAGCTGTTTTTT | . | TRBV4-2 | . | TRBJ2-2
CASSLAVRSGNTIYF | TGTGCCAGCAGCTTAGCGGTCAGGTCCGGAAACACCATATATTTT | . | TRBV7-2 | few | TRBJ1-3
CATTVRSGTSGYNEQFF | TGTGCCACCACAGTGAGGTCCGGGACTAGCGGTTACAATGAGCAGTTCTTC | TRBD2 | TRBV10-3 | . | TRBJ2-1
CASSRWDRAGNQPQHF | TGTGCCAGCAGCAGATGGGACAGGGCGGGCAATCAGCCCCAGCATTTT | TRBD1 | TRBV5-8 | . | TRBJ1-5
CASSVGWASGLSQETQYF | TGTGCCAGCAGCGTAGGATGGGCTAGCGGGCTCTCCCAAGAGACCCAGTACTTC | TRBD2 | TRBV9 | . | TRBJ2-5
CASNRVMNTEAFF | TGTGCCAGCAACCGCGTGATGAACACTGAAGCTTTCTTT | . | TRBV2 | . | TRBJ1-1
CASSTTGYNYGYTF | TGTGCCAGCAGCACGACAGGGTACAACTATGGCTACACCTTC | TRBD1 | TRBV5-5 | . | TRBJ1-2
CSVEMAGPHEQYF | TGCAGCGTTGAAATGGCAGGACCCCACGAGCAGTACTTC | . | TRBV29-1 | . | TRBJ2-7
CASSPRQQETQYF | TGTGCCAGCAGTCCACGACAGCAAGAGACCCAGTACTTC | . | TRBV25-1 | . | TRBJ2-5
CASSEGTGHTDTQYF | TGTGCCAGCAGTGAGGGGACAGGGCACACAGATACGCAGTATTTT | TRBD1 | TRBV6-1 | . | TRBJ2-3
CASSSRGTGMNQPQHF | TGTGCCAGCAGTTCCCGTGGGACAGGGATGAATCAGCCCCAGCATTTT | TRBD1 | TRBV28 | . | TRBJ1-5
CASSQVDGSGGPQSGELFF | TGTGCCAGCAGCCAAGTTGACGGTAGCGGGGGCCCCCAGAGCGGGGAGCTGTTTTTT | TRBD2 | TRBV4-2 | . | TRBJ2-2
CASSPLDGFTGELFF | TGTGCCAGTAGTCCCCTGGACGGATTCACCGGGGAGCTGTTTTTT | . | TRBV19 | . | TRBJ2-2
CASGVQGSYEQYF | TGTGCCAGCGGGGTACAGGGTTCCTACGAGCAGTACTTC | . | TRBV7-2 | . | TRBJ2-7
CASSASGVVGKEKLFF | TGTGCCAGCAGCGCCTCGGGGGTCGTCGGGAAGGAAAAACTGTTTTTT | . | TRBV2 | . | TRBJ1-4
CASSYEPHRSNYGYTF | TGTGCCAGCAGCTACGAACCCCACCGCTCTAACTATGGCTACACCTTC | . | TRBV7-2 | . | TRBJ1-2
CASMPAPGTDTQYF | TGTGCCAGCATGCCAGCGCCTGGCACAGATACGCAGTATTTT | . | TRBV2 | . | TRBJ2-3
CASSLVTGRIEQYF | TGTGCCAGCAGCTTGGTTACAGGGAGAATCGAGCAGTACTTC | . | TRBV5-6 | . | TRBJ2-7
CASSYLQGTSQPQHF | TGTGCCAGCAGTTATCTTCAAGGAACTAGTCAGCCCCAGCATTTT | . | TRBV6-6 | . | TRBJ1-5
CASSLGGQYTEAFF | TGTGCCAGCAGCTTAGGGGGCCAGTACACTGAAGCTTTCTTT | . | TRBV7-2 | . | TRBJ1-1
CASSVMGGNTEAFF | TGTGCCAGCAGCGTAATGGGGGGGAACACTGAAGCTTTCTTT | . | TRBV9 | . | TRBJ1-1
CASTRRSGEQFF | TGTGCCAGTACACGCCGATCCGGTGAGCAGTTCTTC | . | TRBV19 | . | TRBJ2-1
CASTQRGGRETQYF | TGTGCCAGCACCCAACGGGGGGGACGAGAGACCCAGTACTTC | TRBD2 | TRBV7-9 | once | TRBJ2-5
CASSLGVGGGEETQYF | TGCGCCAGCAGCTTGGGCGTCGGAGGGGGCGAAGAGACCCAGTACTTC | . | TRBV5-1 | . | TRBJ2-5
CASSPPGGTDTQYF | TGTGCCAGCAGCCCACCGGGCGGCACAGATACGCAGTATTTT | . | TRBV5-4 | . | TRBJ2-3
CASSPRTGKAQHF | TGTGCCAGCTCACCGCGGACAGGGAAAGCCCAGCATTTT | TRBD1 | TRBV18 | few | TRBJ1-5
CASSEAGREKLPNYGYTF | TGTGCCAGCAGTGAAGCCGGCAGGGAGAAACTCCCCAACTATGGCTACACCTTC | . | TRBV2 | . | TRBJ1-2
CASIGRWDTEAFF | TGTGCCAGCATCGGACGTTGGGATACTGAAGCTTTCTTT | . | TRBV25-1 | . | TRBJ1-1
CASSPDTDTQYF | TGTGCCAGCTCACCAGATACAGATACGCAGTATTTT | . | TRBV18 | . | TRBJ2-3
CASSEVWLETQYF | TGTGCCAGCAGTGAAGTCTGGCTCGAGACCCAGTACTTC | . | TRBV6-1 | . | TRBJ2-5
CASSVGIATGGKETQYF | TGTGCCAGCAGCGTAGGGATCGCGACAGGGGGTAAGGAGACCCAGTACTTC | TRBD1 | TRBV9 | . | TRBJ2-5
CASSPSGDEQFF | TGTGCCAGCTCACCTAGCGGGGATGAGCAGTTCTTC | TRBD2 | TRBV18 | . | TRBJ2-1
CASSLVVAGGVTGELFF | TGTGCCAGCAGCTTAGTGGTAGCGGGGGGCGTCACCGGGGAGCTGTTTTTT | TRBD2 | TRBV7-6 | . | TRBJ2-2
CASSPHATGEFEQYF | TGTGCCAGCTCACCACATGCGACAGGGGAATTCGAGCAGTACTTC | TRBD1 | TRBV18 | . | TRBJ2-7
CASSVAGGRDAFF | TGTGCCAGCAGCGTAGCGGGCGGCAGGGATGCTTTCTTT | . | TRBV9 | few | TRBJ1-1
CASSLVGETQYF | TGTGCCAGCAGCTTAGTCGGGGAGACCCAGTACTTC | . | TRBV7-2 | once | TRBJ2-5
CACSNGNEQFF | TGTGCCTGCAGTAACGGCAATGAGCAGTTCTTC | . | TRBV7-9 | . | TRBJ2-1
CASTSWGRVGNTEAFF | TGTGCCAGCACCTCATGGGGCAGGGTGGGGAACACTGAAGCTTTCTTT | . | TRBV7-9 | . | TRBJ1-1
CASSQFAGGDQPQHF | TGTGCCAGCTCACAATTTGCAGGGGGCGATCAGCCCCAGCATTTT | TRBD1 | TRBV18 | . | TRBJ1-5
CASSQGLAGSQETQYF | TGCGCCAGCAGCCAAGGGCTAGCGGGGTCACAAGAGACCCAGTACTTC | TRBD2 | TRBV4-1 | . | TRBJ2-5
CASSSRQATNEKLFF | TGTGCCAGCAGCTCGAGACAGGCAACTAATGAAAAACTGTTTTTT | . | TRBV7-9 | . | TRBJ1-4
CASGTSGGADADTQYF | TGTGCCAGTGGGACTAGCGGGGGGGCCGATGCAGATACGCAGTATTTT | TRBD2 | TRBV19 | . | TRBJ2-3
CASSSQGRETQYF | TGTGCCAGCTCATCGCAGGGGAGAGAGACCCAGTACTTC | . | TRBV18 | . | TRBJ2-5
CASSHTGTGYGNEQFF | TGCGCCAGCAGCCATACCGGGACAGGGTATGGCAATGAGCAGTTCTTC | TRBD1 | TRBV4-1 | . | TRBJ2-1
CASSQRGGSYNEQFF | TGTGCCAGCAGCCAGCGGGGGGGCTCCTACAATGAGCAGTTCTTC | TRBD2 | TRBV7-2 | . | TRBJ2-1
CASSIEGRGQVRAGELFF | TGTGCCAGCAGCATTGAGGGCAGGGGGCAAGTGAGGGCCGGGGAGCTGTTTTTT | TRBD1 | TRBV5-4 | . | TRBJ2-2
CASSRTSTNANTGELFF | TGTGCCAGCAGCAGAACTAGCACCAACGCGAACACCGGGGAGCTGTTTTTT | . | TRBV7-2 | . | TRBJ2-2
CASSIIPPDTQYF | TGTGCCAGTAGTATCATCCCCCCAGATACGCAGTATTTT | . | TRBV19 | . | TRBJ2-3
CASSPEIRSGNTIYF | TGTGCCAGCTCACCAGAGATCCGCTCTGGAAACACCATATATTTT | . | TRBV18 | . | TRBJ1-3
CSVPGQNGYTF | TGCAGCGTTCCGGGACAGAATGGCTACACCTTC | TRBD1 | TRBV29-1 | . | TRBJ1-2
CSAQDRGTRSSTF | TGCAGCGCTCAGGACAGGGGCACGAGGTCTAGCACCTTC | TRBD1 | TRBV29-1 | . | TRBJ1-2
CASSSGQLYTEAFF | TGCGCCAGCAGCTCGGGACAGCTCTACACTGAAGCTTTCTTT | TRBD1 | TRBV5-1 | . | TRBJ1-1
CASSVRDRNTEAFF | TGTGCCAGTAGTGTACGGGACAGGAACACTGAAGCTTTCTTT | TRBD1 | TRBV27 | . | TRBJ1-1
CASSLGSQGVGGNQPQHF | TGTGCCAGCAGTTTAGGCTCGCAGGGGGTGGGCGGCAATCAGCCCCAGCATTTT | TRBD1 | TRBV27 | . | TRBJ1-5
CASSVEAGQSSYNEQFF | TGTGCCAGCAGCGTAGAGGCAGGGCAATCATCCTACAATGAGCAGTTCTTC | . | TRBV9 | . | TRBJ2-1
CASSEALGTSGLAKNIQYF | TGTGCCAGCAGTGAAGCACTTGGGACTAGCGGTCTAGCCAAAAACATTCAGTACTTC | TRBD2 | TRBV6-1 | . | TRBJ2-4
CASRVGTGGEKLFF | TGTGCCAGCAGGGTCGGGACAGGGGGTGAAAAACTGTTTTTT | TRBD1 | TRBV6-5 | . | TRBJ1-4
CASIRTSGSPNTGELFF | TGTGCCAGTATCCGGACTAGCGGGAGCCCGAACACCGGGGAGCTGTTTTTT | TRBD2 | TRBV19 | . | TRBJ2-2
CASSYSTGTTGNTIYF | TGTGCCAGCAGTTACTCGACTGGGACAACTGGAAACACCATATATTTT | . | TRBV6-5 | . | TRBJ1-3
CASSPPRGDTQYF | TGTGCCAGCTCACCACCGAGGGGGGATACGCAGTATTTT | . | TRBV18 | . | TRBJ2-3